This T cell receptor beta chain comes out of a study of T cell responses to AZD1222 COVID-19 vaccine. Study background: Timing groups of about 4 and about 12 weeks for second doses were pooled. General observations from the study: Without day 14 samples, only post-peak T cell repertoires were studied.

Germline values: CDR1 LNHNV, CDR2 YYDKDF (reference sequence). This CDR3 has 16 residues. V lost 0 bases and J lost 0, with 9 bases in between. Sequencing was performed with immunoSEQ multiplex PCR; in TCRdb, only in-frame clones are kept and a portion is missing. The table includes roughly 130,000 clones, 88% detected once. This clone appeared a single time. What it recognizes is unknown. This clonotype was obtained from an adult in good health. The J gene is TRBJ1-3, the V gene TRBV15; D remains unclear. Sample: peripheral blood, taken on day 0 of AZD1222 vaccination. CDR3: CATSRDPGTSGNTIYF. In DNA, the CDR3 is TGTGCCACCAGCAGAGACCCGGGAACCTCTGGAAACACCATATATTTT.